Sequencing of this T cell receptor beta chain was carried out in a study of T-cell reconstitution after alpha-beta-depleted transplantation in children. Unique molecular identifiers were used to barcode this TCRbeta library. Via MiXCR, TCRdb re-called the PCR reads, giving one row per CDR3 protein. The data hold 350,000 to 500,000 distinct CDR3 sequences, with 43% observed a single time. Overall study results and limits: Several hundred expanded graft clones reportedly were the source of alpha-beta T cells about two months after transplant.

Worth noting for this clonotype: The antigen is not known.

J lost 4 bases, V lost 4 bases, and 7 bases had no gene match. CDR1 KGHSH and CDR2 LQKENI come from the germline V gene. CDR3 size: 15 residues. The chain carries TRBV18 and TRBJ2-5, with 9 bases lining up with TRBD1. This clonotype originated in a girl aged 2 to 10 with aplastic anemia, due to receive a stem cell transplant. This material consisted of PBMCs, taken before TCRalphabeta/CD19-depleted stem cell transplant. The CDR3 spells CASSRTGALGETQYF. CDR3 in DNA: TGTGCCAGCTCACGGACAGGGGCGTTGGGAGAGACCCAGTACTTC.